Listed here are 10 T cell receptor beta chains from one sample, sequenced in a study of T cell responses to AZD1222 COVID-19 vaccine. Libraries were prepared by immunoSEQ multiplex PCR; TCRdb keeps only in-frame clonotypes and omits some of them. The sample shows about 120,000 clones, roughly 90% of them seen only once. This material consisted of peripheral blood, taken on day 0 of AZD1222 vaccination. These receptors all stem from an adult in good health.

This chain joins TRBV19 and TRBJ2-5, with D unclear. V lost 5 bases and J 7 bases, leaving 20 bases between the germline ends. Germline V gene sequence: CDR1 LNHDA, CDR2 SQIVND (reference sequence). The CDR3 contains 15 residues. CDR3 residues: CASSPHTHRKGTQYF. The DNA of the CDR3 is TGTGCCAGTAGTCCTCACACCCATCGGAAAGGGACCCAGTACTTC.

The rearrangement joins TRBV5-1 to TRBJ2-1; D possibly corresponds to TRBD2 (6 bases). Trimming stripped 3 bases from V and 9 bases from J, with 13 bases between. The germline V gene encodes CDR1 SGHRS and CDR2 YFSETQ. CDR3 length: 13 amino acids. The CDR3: CASSSSLALEQFF. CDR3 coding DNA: TGCGCCAGCAGCTCTTCCCTAGCGCTTGAGCAGTTCTTC.

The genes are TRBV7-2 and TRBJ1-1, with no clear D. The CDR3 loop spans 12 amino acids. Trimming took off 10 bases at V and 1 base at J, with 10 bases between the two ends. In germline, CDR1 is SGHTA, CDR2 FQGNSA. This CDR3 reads CAIKPGNTEAFF. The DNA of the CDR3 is TGTGCCATCAAACCAGGGAACACTGAAGCTTTCTTT.

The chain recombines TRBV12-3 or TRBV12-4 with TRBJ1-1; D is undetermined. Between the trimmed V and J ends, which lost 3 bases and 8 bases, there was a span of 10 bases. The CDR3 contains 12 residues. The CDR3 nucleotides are TGTGCCAGCAGTTTCGGTTTGGCCGAAGCTTTCTTT. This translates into CASSFGLAEAFF.

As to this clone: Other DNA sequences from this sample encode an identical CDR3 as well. This CDR3 reads CASSPGTGGNEQYF. CDR3 DNA: TGTGCCAGCTCACCCGGGACAGGGGGAAACGAGCAGTACTTC. The chain employs TRBV18 and TRBJ2-7, with TRBD1 identical over 11 bases. V was clipped by 3 bases and J by 5 bases; unmatched bases: 3. The CDR3 runs to 14 residues. Germline V CDR1 and CDR2: KGHSH, LQKENI.

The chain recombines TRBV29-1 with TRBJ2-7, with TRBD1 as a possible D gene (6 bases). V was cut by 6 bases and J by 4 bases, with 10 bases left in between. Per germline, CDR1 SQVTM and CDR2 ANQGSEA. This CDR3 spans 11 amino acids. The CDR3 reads CSVGTGYEQYF. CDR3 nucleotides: TGCAGCGTGGGCACAGGGTACGAGCAGTACTTC.

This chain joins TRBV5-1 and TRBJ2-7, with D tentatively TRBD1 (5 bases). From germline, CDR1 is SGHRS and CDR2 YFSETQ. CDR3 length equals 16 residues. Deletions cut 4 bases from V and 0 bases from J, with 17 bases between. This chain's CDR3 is CASSPSMGLDSYEQYF. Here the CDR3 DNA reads TGCGCCAGCAGCCCCAGCATGGGGCTAGACTCCTACGAGCAGTACTTC.

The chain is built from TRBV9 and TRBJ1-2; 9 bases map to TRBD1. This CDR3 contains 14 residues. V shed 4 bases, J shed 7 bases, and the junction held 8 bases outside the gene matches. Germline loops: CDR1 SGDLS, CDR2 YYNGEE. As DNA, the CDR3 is TGTGCCAGCAGCACGGGACAGGGAGTACGTGGCTACACCTTC. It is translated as CASSTGQGVRGYTF.

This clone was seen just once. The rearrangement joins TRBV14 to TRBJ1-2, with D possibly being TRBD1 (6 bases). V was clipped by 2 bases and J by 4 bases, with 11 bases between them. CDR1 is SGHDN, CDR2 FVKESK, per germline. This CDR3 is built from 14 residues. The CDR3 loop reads CASSQLGTTYGYTF. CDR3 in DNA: TGTGCCAGCAGCCAACTCGGGACAACCTATGGCTACACCTTC.

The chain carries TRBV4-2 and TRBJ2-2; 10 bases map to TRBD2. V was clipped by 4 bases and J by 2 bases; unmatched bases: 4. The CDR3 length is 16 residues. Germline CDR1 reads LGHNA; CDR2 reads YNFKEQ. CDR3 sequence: CASSRTSGVNTGELFF. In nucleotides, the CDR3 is TGTGCCAGCAGCCGAACTAGCGGGGTCAACACCGGGGAGCTGTTTTTT.